Each of the 3 T cell receptor beta chains below was sequenced from the same sample in a study of CD8 T cells in ankylosing spondylitis. Study observations and caveats: For ankylosing spondylitis blood, a TCR beta motif of about eight highly homologous variants appeared characteristic.

TCRdb used MiXCR to reprocess the 5' RACE reads, holding one entry per CDR3 protein. Seen here are around 770,000 distinct CDR3 sequences, around a fifth observed once, and the top ten hold around 19%. The antigens these receptors bind are not known. The material sequenced was blood, either unsorted or a sorted T cell fraction (not recorded which). These receptors originate from a male donor with ankylosing spondylitis.

This clonotype was found a few times. This chain uses TRBV5-1 with TRBJ1-5; D might be TRBD1 (5 bases). V lost 2 bases, J lost 3 bases, and 12 bases lay in between. This CDR3 spans 15 amino acids. Germline-derived CDR1 and CDR2 are SGHRS and YFSETQ. The CDR3 here is CASSLAGTDNQPQHF. The CDR3 nucleotides are TGCGCCAGCAGCTTAGCCGGGACGGACAATCAGCCCCAGCATTTT.

For the CDR3, the DNA is TGTGCCAGCAGCCCCGCGCGGCGAGGGGGGAGCACAGATACGCAGTATTTT. It yields the protein CASSPARRGGSTDTQYF. The J gene is TRBJ2-3, the V gene TRBV28, with D perhaps matching TRBD1 or TRBD2 (6 bases each). CDR1 and CDR2 (germline): MDHEN, SYDVKM. The CDR3 totals 17 residues. The V and J ends lost 6 bases and 0 bases respectively, with 19 bases between them.

The J gene is TRBJ1-5, the V gene TRBV3-1; no definite D call. Germline V gene lookup returns CDR1 LGHDT and CDR2 YNNKEL (reference sequence). The CDR3 runs 15 residues. The V end was cut by 4 bases, the J end by 3 bases, with 13 bases between. The CDR3 loop reads CASSPSLAPNQPQHF. CDR3 coding DNA: TGTGCCAGCAGCCCAAGCTTAGCCCCCAATCAGCCCCAGCATTTT.